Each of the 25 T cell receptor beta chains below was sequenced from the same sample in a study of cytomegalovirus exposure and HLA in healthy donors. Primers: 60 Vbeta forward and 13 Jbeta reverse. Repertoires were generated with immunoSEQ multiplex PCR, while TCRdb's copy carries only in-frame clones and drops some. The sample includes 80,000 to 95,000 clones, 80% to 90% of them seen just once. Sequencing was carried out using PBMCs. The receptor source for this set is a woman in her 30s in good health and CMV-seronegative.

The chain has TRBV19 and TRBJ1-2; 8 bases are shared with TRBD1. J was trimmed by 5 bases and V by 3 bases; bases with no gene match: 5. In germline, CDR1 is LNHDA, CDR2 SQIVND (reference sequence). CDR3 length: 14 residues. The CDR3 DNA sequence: TGTGCCAGTAGTATGGACAGGGCGGATTATGGCTACACCTTC. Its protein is CASSMDRADYGYTF.

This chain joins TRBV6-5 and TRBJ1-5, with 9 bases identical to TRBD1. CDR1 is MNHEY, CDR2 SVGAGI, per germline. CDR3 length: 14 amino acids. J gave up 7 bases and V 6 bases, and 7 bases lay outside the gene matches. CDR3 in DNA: TGTGCCAGCAGCCCCCGACAGGGGGGGCAGCCCCAGCATTTT. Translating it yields CASSPRQGGQPQHF.

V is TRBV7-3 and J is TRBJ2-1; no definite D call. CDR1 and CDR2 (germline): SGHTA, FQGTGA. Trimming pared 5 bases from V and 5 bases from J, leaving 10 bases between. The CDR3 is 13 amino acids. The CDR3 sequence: CASSLPQDNEQFF. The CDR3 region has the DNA TGTGCCAGCAGCCTTCCGCAGGACAATGAGCAGTTCTTC.

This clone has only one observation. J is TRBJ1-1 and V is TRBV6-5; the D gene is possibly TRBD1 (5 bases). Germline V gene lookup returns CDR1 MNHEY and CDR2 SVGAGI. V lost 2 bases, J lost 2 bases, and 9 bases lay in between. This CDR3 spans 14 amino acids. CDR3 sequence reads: CASSYATANTEAFF. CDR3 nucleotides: TGTGCCAGCAGTTACGCGACAGCAAACACTGAAGCTTTCTTT.

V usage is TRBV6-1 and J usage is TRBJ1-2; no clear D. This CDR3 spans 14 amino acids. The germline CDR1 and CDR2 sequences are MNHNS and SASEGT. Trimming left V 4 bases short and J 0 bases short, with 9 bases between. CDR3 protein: CASSALGPNYGYTF. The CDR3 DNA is TGTGCCAGCAGTGCCCTAGGCCCTAACTATGGCTACACCTTC.

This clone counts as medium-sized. Here the CDR3 reads CASSPGGIDEQFF. The CDR3 coding sequence is TGCGCCAGCAGCCCAGGGGGCATCGATGAGCAGTTCTTC. The chain is built from TRBV4-3 and TRBJ2-1; TRBD1 aligns across 8 bases. The CDR3 has 13 amino acids. Germline-derived CDR1 and CDR2 are LGHNA and YSLEER. V lost 4 bases and J lost 8; bases outside the gene matches: 4.

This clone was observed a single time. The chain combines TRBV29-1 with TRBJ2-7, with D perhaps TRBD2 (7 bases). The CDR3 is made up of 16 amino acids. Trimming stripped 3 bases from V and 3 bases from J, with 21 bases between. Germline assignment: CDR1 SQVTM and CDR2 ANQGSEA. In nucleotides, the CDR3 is TGCAGCGTTGAGTCAGAGAGGGGGGGGCGGAACTACGAGCAGTACTTC. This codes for CSVESERGGRNYEQYF.

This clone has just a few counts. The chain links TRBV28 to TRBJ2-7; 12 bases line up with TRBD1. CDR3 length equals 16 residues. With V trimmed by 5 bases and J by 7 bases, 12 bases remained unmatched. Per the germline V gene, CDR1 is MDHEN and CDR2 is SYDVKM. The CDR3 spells CASSPPRDRGRREQYF. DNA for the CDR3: TGTGCCAGCAGTCCACCCCGGGACAGGGGGCGGAGGGAGCAGTACTTC.

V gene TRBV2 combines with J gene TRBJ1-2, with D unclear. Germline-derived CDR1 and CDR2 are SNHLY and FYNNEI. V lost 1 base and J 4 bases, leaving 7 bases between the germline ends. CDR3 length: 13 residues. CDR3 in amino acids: CASSEDSTYGYTF. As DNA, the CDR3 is TGTGCCAGCAGTGAAGACAGCACCTATGGCTACACCTTC.

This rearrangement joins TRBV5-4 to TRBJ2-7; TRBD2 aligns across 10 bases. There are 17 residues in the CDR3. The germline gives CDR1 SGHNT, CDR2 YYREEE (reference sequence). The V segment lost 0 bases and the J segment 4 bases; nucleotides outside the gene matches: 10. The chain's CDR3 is CASSLAPSGRASYEQYF. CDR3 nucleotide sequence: TGTGCCAGCAGCTTGGCCCCCAGCGGGAGGGCCTCTTACGAGCAGTACTTC.

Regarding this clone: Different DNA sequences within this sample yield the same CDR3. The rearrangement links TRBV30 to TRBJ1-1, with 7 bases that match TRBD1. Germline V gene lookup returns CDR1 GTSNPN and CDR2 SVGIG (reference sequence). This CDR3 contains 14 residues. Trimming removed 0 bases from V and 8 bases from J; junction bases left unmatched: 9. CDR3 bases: TGTGCCTGGAGTGTACTGCGGGACAGTGCCGAAGCTTTCTTT. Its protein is CAWSVLRDSAEAFF.

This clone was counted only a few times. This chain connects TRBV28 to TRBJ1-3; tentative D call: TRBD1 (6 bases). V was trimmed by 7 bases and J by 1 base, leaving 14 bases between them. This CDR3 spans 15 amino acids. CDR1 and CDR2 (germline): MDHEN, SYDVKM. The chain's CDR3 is CASTTGGASGNTIYF. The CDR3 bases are TGTGCCAGCACCACCGGGGGGGCTTCTGGAAACACCATATATTTT.

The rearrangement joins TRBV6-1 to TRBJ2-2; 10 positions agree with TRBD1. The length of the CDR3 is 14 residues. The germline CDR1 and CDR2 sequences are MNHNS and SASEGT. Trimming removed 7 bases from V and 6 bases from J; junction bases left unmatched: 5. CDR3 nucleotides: TGTGCCAGCAACCCGGGACAGGGGCCCGGGGAGCTGTTTTTT. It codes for CASNPGQGPGELFF.

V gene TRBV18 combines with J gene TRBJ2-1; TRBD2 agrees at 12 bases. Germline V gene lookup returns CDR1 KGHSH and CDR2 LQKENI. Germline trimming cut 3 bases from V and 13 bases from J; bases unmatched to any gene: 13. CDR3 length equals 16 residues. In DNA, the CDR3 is TGTGCCAGCTCACCTTTAACTAGCGGGAGGCCTCCCACACAGTTCTTC. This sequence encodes CASSPLTSGRPPTQFF.

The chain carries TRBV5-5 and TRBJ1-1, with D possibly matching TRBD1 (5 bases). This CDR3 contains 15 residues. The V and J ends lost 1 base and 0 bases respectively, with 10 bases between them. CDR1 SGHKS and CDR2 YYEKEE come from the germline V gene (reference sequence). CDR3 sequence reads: CASSLRPGMNTEAFF. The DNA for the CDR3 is TGTGCCAGCAGCTTGCGGCCAGGGATGAACACTGAAGCTTTCTTT.

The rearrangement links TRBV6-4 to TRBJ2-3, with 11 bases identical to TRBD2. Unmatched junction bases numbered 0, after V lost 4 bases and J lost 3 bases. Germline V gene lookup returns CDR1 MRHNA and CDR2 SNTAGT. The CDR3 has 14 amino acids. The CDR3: CASSGTSGTDTQYF. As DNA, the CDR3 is TGTGCCAGCAGTGGGACTAGCGGGACAGATACGCAGTATTTT.

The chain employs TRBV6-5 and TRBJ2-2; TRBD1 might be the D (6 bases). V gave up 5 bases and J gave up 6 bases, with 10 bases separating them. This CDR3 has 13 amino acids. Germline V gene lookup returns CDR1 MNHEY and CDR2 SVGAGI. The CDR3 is CASSGGVSGELFF. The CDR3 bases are TGTGCCAGCAGTGGGGGCGTCTCCGGGGAGCTGTTTTTT.

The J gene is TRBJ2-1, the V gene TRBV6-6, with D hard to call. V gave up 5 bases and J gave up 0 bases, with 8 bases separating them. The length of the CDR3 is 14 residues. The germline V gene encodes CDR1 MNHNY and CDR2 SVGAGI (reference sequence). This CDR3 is CASSDWSSYNEQFF. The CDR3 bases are TGTGCCAGCAGTGACTGGAGCTCCTACAATGAGCAGTTCTTC.

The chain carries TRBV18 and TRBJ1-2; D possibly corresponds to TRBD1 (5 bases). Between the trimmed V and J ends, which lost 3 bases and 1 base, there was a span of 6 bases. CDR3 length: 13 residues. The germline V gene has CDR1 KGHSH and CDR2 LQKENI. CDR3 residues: CASSPDSNYGYTF. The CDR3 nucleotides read TGTGCCAGCTCACCCGACAGTAACTATGGCTACACCTTC.

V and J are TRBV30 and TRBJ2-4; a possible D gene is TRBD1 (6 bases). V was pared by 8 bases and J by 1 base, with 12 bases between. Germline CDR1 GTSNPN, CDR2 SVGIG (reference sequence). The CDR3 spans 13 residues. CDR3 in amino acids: CAHEGVAKNIQYF. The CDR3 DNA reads TGTGCCCACGAGGGGGTGGCCAAAAACATTCAGTACTTC.

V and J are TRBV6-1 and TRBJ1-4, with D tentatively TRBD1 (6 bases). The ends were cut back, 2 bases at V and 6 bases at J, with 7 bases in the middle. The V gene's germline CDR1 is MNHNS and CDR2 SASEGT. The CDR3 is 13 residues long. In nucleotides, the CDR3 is TGTGCCAGCAGTGAAAGGGGGTATGAAAAACTGTTTTTT. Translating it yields CASSERGYEKLFF.

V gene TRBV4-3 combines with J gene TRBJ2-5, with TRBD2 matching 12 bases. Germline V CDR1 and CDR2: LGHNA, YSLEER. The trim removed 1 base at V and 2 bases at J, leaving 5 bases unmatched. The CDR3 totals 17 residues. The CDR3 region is CASSQVGLAGGQETQYF. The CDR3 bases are TGCGCCAGCAGCCAAGTGGGGCTAGCGGGAGGGCAAGAGACCCAGTACTTC.

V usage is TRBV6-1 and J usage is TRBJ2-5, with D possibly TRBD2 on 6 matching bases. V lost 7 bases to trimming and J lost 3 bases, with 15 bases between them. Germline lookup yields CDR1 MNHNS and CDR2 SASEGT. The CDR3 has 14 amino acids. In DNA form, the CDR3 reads TGTGCCAGCACCCTGACTAGGCCCGAAGAGACCCAGTACTTC. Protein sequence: CASTLTRPEETQYF.

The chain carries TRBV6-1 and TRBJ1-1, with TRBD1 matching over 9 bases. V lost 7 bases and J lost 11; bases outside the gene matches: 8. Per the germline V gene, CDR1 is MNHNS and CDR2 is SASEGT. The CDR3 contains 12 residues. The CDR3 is CASNDRGLRAFF. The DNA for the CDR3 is TGTGCCAGCAACGACAGGGGGTTACGGGCTTTCTTT.

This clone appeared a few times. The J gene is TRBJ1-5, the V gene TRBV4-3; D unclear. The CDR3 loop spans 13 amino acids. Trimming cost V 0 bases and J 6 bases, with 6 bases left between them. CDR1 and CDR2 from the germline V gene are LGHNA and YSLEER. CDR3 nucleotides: TGCGCCAGCAGCCAAGAGATCAGTCAGCCCCAGCATTTT. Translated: CASSQEISQPQHF.